This T cell receptor (beta chain) was retrieved from a study of shared clonotypes between healthy human individuals. Background on the study: For every donor, three CD4 naive, three CD4 memory, two CD8 naive and one CD8 memory plates were used.

With respect to this clone: Its antigen is unidentified.

Positive CCR7 selection of CD45RO-negative cells yielded the naive CD8 cells, and terminally differentiated effector memory CD45RA+ cells were excluded. Recent vaccinations or acute infections were absent in the healthy HIV-negative adult donors. Findings and limits, study-wide: Non-shared clonotypes were found to have lower generation probabilities than the clonotypes that were shared by all four of the sorted-subset donors.

The table came from immunoSEQ multiplex PCR; TCRdb's copy has only in-frame clones and leaves some out. The sample gives approximately 600,000 clones, 95% of which show up once; around 0.12% is in the top ten. Trimming pared 4 bases from V and 9 bases from J, leaving 19 bases between. This CDR3 has 15 residues. Germline CDR1 and CDR2: MGHDK and SYGVNS. This sequence was found in a woman in her thirties in good health. Material: naive CD8+ T cells sorted from blood. The chain links TRBV25-1 to TRBJ2-1, with D perhaps TRBD2 (5 bases). The CDR3 nucleotides are TGTGCCAGCAGTGGAGGACTGCCACCTTACGGTGAGCAGTTCTTC. Protein product: CASSGGLPPYGEQFF.